These T cell receptor beta chains were read from a single sample in a study of identical twins. TCRdb reprocessed the 5' RACE reads via MiXCR and lists one record per CDR3 protein. The sample carries approximately 700,000 distinct CDR3 sequences, 18% recorded once. The same data also contributed to another study, on T cells expressing NK-cell markers.

The sequencing sample was made of PBMCs. The origin of the receptors is a woman under 30 in good health. CDR3s include the opening cysteine and the closing phenylalanine or tryptophan. The D gene is left open where the match is weak. The size of a clone is reported for some rows only, either as once, few or many, or as a class for expanded clones.

clone_size,d_call,cdr3_length,v_call,j_call,cdr3_nt,cdr3_aa
few,NA,17,TRBV5-1,TRBJ2-2,TGCGCCAGCAGCTACCAGGTGGGGCCCCGTGGCACCGGGGAGCTGTTTTTT,CASSYQVGPRGTGELFF
many,NA,15,TRBV27,TRBJ2-3,TGTGCCAGCAGTTTCGGGCGGCCCGCAGGAGATACGCAGTATTTT,CASSFGRPAGDTQYF
NA,NA,15,TRBV20-1,TRBJ1-2,TGCAGTGCTAGCGAAACGATCGACCCCGCCTCCGGCTACACCTTC,CSASETIDPASGYTF
few,NA,13,TRBV29-1,TRBJ1-1,TGCAGCGTGAGGCAGGGGAGAGAAGCTGAAGCTTTCTTT,CSVRQGREAEAFF
NA,NA,15,TRBV7-2,TRBJ2-5,TGTGCCAGCAGCTTATGGGATCCCTCCGGAGAGACCCAGTACTTC,CASSLWDPSGETQYF
NA,TRBD2,15,TRBV20-1,TRBJ2-1,TGCAGTGCTAGAGATCCATGGACTAGCATCAATGAGCAGTTCTTC,CSARDPWTSINEQFF
few,NA,16,TRBV4-3,TRBJ1-6,TGCGCCAGCAGCCAAGAAGTGAGCTCCTATAATTCACCCCTCCACTTT,CASSQEVSSYNSPLHF
NA,NA,13,TRBV5-4,TRBJ2-5,TGTGCCAGTCGACTGGCGGGGTGGGAGACCCAGTACTTC,CASRLAGWETQYF
NA,NA,14,TRBV5-1,TRBJ2-7,TGCGCCAGCAGCTTGGCCGGACCGACGCCGGAGCAGTACTTC,CASSLAGPTPEQYF
NA,TRBD2,13,TRBV6-2/TRBV6-3,TRBJ2-3,TGTGCCAGCAGTTACTTTAGGGAGGGTACGCAGTATTTT,CASSYFREGTQYF
NA,NA,15,TRBV6-2/TRBV6-3,TRBJ1-5,TGTGCCAGCAGTTTTGACCCCGGCAGCAATCAGCCCCAGCATTTT,CASSFDPGSNQPQHF